Listed here are 21 T cell receptor beta chains from one sample, sequenced in a study of patients and donors after allogeneic stem cell transplantation. From the RT-PCR reads, TCRdb called clonotypes with MiXCR, one entry per CDR3 protein. The sample records about 960,000 distinct CDR3 sequences, around 17% being singletons. Sequenced material: blood, either unsorted or a sorted T cell fraction (not recorded which). Receptors originate from a human donor who was either an allogeneic HSCT recipient or a stem cell or donor lymphocyte infusion donor (not recorded which). It is not recorded whose cells these are; they may come from a transplant donor.

The chain is built from TRBV20-1 and TRBJ1-2; no reliable D call. V was cut by 1 base and J by 8 bases, with 11 bases left in between. This CDR3 region has 12 residues. CDR1 is DFQATT, CDR2 SNEGSKA, per germline (reference sequence). CDR3 bases: TGCAGTGCTAGAGTCTCCTCACAGGGCTACACCTTC. Its translation is CSARVSSQGYTF.

The chain combines TRBV19 with TRBJ1-1; D may be TRBD1 (6 bases). V lost 4 bases and J 1 base, leaving 7 bases between the germline ends. There are 13 residues in the CDR3. Per germline, CDR1 LNHDA and CDR2 SQIVND (reference sequence). The CDR3 reads CASSKGGNTEAFF. CDR3 DNA: TGTGCCAGTAGTAAAGGGGGGAACACTGAAGCTTTCTTT.

Only a few counts were recorded for this clonotype. The chain combines TRBV2 with TRBJ2-7, with a tentative D call TRBD2 (6 bases). This CDR3 comprises 15 residues. Trimming removed 5 bases from V and 2 bases from J, with 16 bases in between. In germline, CDR1 is SNHLY, CDR2 FYNNEI. The CDR3 coding sequence is TGTGCCAGCAGTCTTACCCGGGGGTGGACCTACGAGCAGTACTTC. This codes for CASSLTRGWTYEQYF.

This chain uses TRBV18 with TRBJ1-2; 8 bases fit TRBD1. The V segment lost 5 bases and the J segment 4 bases; nucleotides outside the gene matches: 6. This CDR3 has 14 amino acids. The germline V gene encodes CDR1 KGHSH and CDR2 LQKENI. DNA of the CDR3: TGTGCCAGCTCAGCGGACAGGGCCGCCTATGGCTACACCTTC. It yields the protein CASSADRAAYGYTF. The full variable domain, in which reference TRBV18 and TRBJ1-2 provide the parts outside the CDR3, is NAGVMQNPRHLVRRRGQEARLRCSPMKGHSHVYWYRQLPEEGLKFMVYLQKENIIDESGMPKERFSAEFPKEGPSILRIQQVVRGDSAAYFCASSADRAAYGYTFGSGTRLTVV.

This clonotype was observed a handful of times. This sequence joins TRBV3-1 and TRBJ2-7; the D gene is possibly TRBD2 (6 bases). V shed 0 bases and J shed 5 bases, with 11 bases lying between them. The CDR3 has 14 amino acids. CDR1 LGHDT and CDR2 YNNKEL come from the germline V gene (reference sequence). CDR3 in DNA: TGTGCCAGCAGCCAAGATTGGGGGGTCCACGAGCAGTACTTC. As protein: CASSQDWGVHEQYF.

This clonotype was picked up a small number of times. This chain uses TRBV20-1 with TRBJ2-7; D is ambiguous. The CDR3 covers 14 residues. Germline assignment: CDR1 DFQATT and CDR2 SNEGSKA (reference sequence). V was trimmed by 6 bases and J by 1 base, leaving 16 bases between them. CDR3 loop: CSALDLIRSYEQYF. CDR3 coding DNA: TGCAGTGCCTTGGACCTTATCAGGTCCTACGAGCAGTACTTC.

This clonotype was counted a few times. This chain joins TRBV29-1 and TRBJ1-1; TRBD1 matches at 11 bases. Germline trimming cut 6 bases from V and 1 base from J; bases unmatched to any gene: 16. From germline, CDR1 is SQVTM and CDR2 ANQGSEA. The CDR3 loop spans 18 amino acids. The CDR3 spells CSVPPNDGTGGWNTEAFF. For the CDR3, the DNA is TGCAGCGTCCCACCTAATGATGGGACAGGGGGATGGAACACTGAAGCTTTCTTT.

The rearrangement uses TRBV11-3 and TRBJ2-1, with D perhaps matching TRBD1 or TRBD2 (5 bases each). The CDR3 totals 15 residues. In germline, CDR1 is SGHNT, CDR2 YENEEA. Trimming took off 5 bases at V and 5 bases at J, with 16 bases between the two ends. CDR3 residues: CASSTGRSINNEQFF. DNA for the CDR3: TGTGCCAGCAGCACGGGACGGAGTATAAACAATGAGCAGTTCTTC. Looking up the rest from reference TRBV11-3 and TRBJ2-1 gives the full variable domain: EAGVVQSPRYKIIEKKQPVAFWCNPISGHNTLYWYLQNLGQGPELLIRYENEEAVDDSQLPKDRFSAERLKGVDSTLKIQPAELGDSAVYLCASSTGRSINNEQFFGPGTRLTVL.

This clonotype was observed once. The V and J genes are TRBV24-1 and TRBJ1-1; D is ambiguous. CDR3 length equals 13 residues. Germline loops: CDR1 KGHDR, CDR2 SFDVKD. V lost 3 bases and J 6 bases, leaving 10 bases between the germline ends. CDR3 sequence reads: CATSDTSSAEAFF. In DNA form, the CDR3 reads TGTGCCACCAGTGATACAAGCTCCGCTGAAGCTTTCTTT.

CDR3 sequence: CSVGRQARGQETQYF. For the CDR3, the DNA is TGCAGCGTTGGGAGACAGGCCCGGGGGCAAGAGACCCAGTACTTC. This chain joins TRBV29-1 and TRBJ2-5; either TRBD1 or TRBD2 may supply D (6 bases each). Germline V lookup: CDR1 SQVTM, CDR2 ANQGSEA. This CDR3 has 15 residues. V was cut by 4 bases and J by 2 bases, with 17 bases left in between.

This clonotype has a handful of counts. This chain connects TRBV2 to TRBJ2-2, with no clear D. V was shortened by 10 bases and J by 1 base, with 16 bases between the two germline ends. This CDR3 is built from 15 residues. Germline loops: CDR1 SNHLY, CDR2 FYNNEI. In nucleotides, the CDR3 is TGTGCCACCAAAAAAATAGCAGTGAACACCGGGGAGCTGTTTTTT. The encoded protein is CATKKIAVNTGELFF.

V gene TRBV9 combines with J gene TRBJ2-1; 9 bases are a match to TRBD2. CDR3 length: 17 residues. Trimming at V came to 1 base and at J to 7 bases, leaving 12 bases not matched to a gene. CDR1 and CDR2 from the germline V gene are SGDLS and YYNGEE. The CDR3 bases are TGTGCCAGCAGCGTAATGGGGCGGGGGGGCAAGGTTAATGAGCAGTTCTTC. This codes for CASSVMGRGGKVNEQFF.

This clonotype was counted at least ten times. The genes are TRBV12-3 or TRBV12-4 and TRBJ2-7, with D possibly TRBD2 on 5 matching bases. V was pared by 1 base and J by 7 bases, with 8 bases between. There are 12 residues in the CDR3. The CDR3 region has the DNA TGTGCCAGCAGTTTAGAGACGGGGGAGCAGTACTTC. As protein: CASSLETGEQYF.

A few counts support this clonotype. J is TRBJ2-1 and V is TRBV4-1, with unresolved D. Germline-derived CDR1 and CDR2 are MGHRA and YSYEKL. The CDR3 loop spans 12 amino acids. Trimming pared 3 bases from V and 9 bases from J, leaving 9 bases between. The CDR3 DNA reads TGCGCCAGCAGCCACCCACTGGGTGAGCAGTTCTTC. It translates to CASSHPLGEQFF.

This clonotype was seen only a few times. The chain carries TRBV10-3 and TRBJ2-3, with 14 bases matching TRBD2. CDR1 and CDR2 from the germline V gene are ENHRY and SYGVKD. After removal of 10 bases from V and 4 bases from J, the junction contained 7 bases not matched to a gene. The CDR3 runs to 15 residues. CDR3 loop: CATLGLAGGPDTQYF. The CDR3 DNA sequence: TGTGCCACCCTAGGACTAGCGGGGGGACCAGATACGCAGTATTTT.

V gene TRBV3-1 combines with J gene TRBJ2-1, with D possibly called TRBD1 or TRBD2 (5 bases each). V gave up 0 bases and J gave up 10 bases, with 16 bases separating them. Germline V CDR1 and CDR2: LGHDT, YNNKEL (reference sequence). The CDR3 totals 15 residues. The CDR3 DNA follows: TGTGCCAGCAGCCAAGATGGGGGAAAGGGGAACGAGCAGTTCTTC. Its protein product is CASSQDGGKGNEQFF.

This chain uses TRBV7-8 with TRBJ2-4; tentatively, D is TRBD1 (6 bases). The germline V gene has CDR1 SGHVS and CDR2 FQNEAQ. The germline V and J ends were trimmed by 0 bases and 2 bases, with 14 bases remaining between them. This CDR3 comprises 17 residues. CDR3 sequence reads: CASSLASGAVSKNIQYF. Here the CDR3 DNA reads TGTGCCAGCAGCTTAGCGTCAGGGGCGGTATCCAAAAACATTCAGTACTTC.

The sample holds a few counts of this clonotype. The chain has TRBV24-1 and TRBJ2-2, with no clear D. This CDR3 is 13 amino acids long. Germline CDR1 is KGHDR and CDR2 is SFDVKD. The V end was cut by 3 bases, the J end by 3 bases, with 4 bases between. The CDR3 DNA sequence: TGTGCCACCAGTGATCCAGACACCGGGGAGCTGTTTTTT. Amino acid sequence: CATSDPDTGELFF.

This clonotype occurred once. The chain has TRBV5-1 and TRBJ1-1; 10 bases match TRBD1. V shed 0 bases, J shed 7 bases, and the junction held 6 bases outside the gene matches. This CDR3 spans 15 amino acids. Germline CDR1 reads SGHRS; CDR2 reads YFSETQ. The CDR3 nucleotides are TGCGCCAGCAGCTTGGGGACAGGGGGTCCCCTTGAAGCTTTCTTT. It codes for CASSLGTGGPLEAFF.

The chain links TRBV20-1 to TRBJ2-7; D perhaps matches TRBD2 (5 bases). V was shortened by 6 bases and J by 0 bases, with 21 bases between the two germline ends. Germline V CDR1 and CDR2: DFQATT, SNEGSKA (reference sequence). The CDR3 consists of 16 residues. The CDR3 sequence: CSAQADAGGRSYEQYF. The DNA for the CDR3 is TGCAGTGCGCAGGCTGACGCCGGCGGGCGCTCCTACGAGCAGTACTTC.

This clonotype was detected only a few times. The rearrangement joins TRBV5-1 to TRBJ2-7; D could derive from TRBD1 or TRBD2 (5 bases each). Trimming shortened V by 4 bases and J by 0 bases, and 11 bases separated the two germline ends. Germline V lookup: CDR1 SGHRS, CDR2 YFSETQ. The length of the CDR3 is 14 residues. DNA of the CDR3: TGCGCCAGCAGCCGGGACCCTAGCTCCTACGAGCAGTACTTC. Amino acids: CASSRDPSSYEQYF.